This TCR beta chain was obtained from a study of tumor and adjacent non-tumor tissue in lung cancer. Study as a whole: The patients, around 10 men and a handful of women, were about 30 to 85 with stage I to III disease. Samples averaged about 3.8 million productive TCRbeta reads each.

A modified ARM-PCR protocol with three rounds of nested PCR amplified TCRbeta. Using its own MiXCR run on the multiplex PCR reads, TCRdb lists one record per CDR3 protein. The sample includes approximately 65,000 distinct CDR3 sequences, 60% of them seen just once. Findings and caveats of the study: In normal lung, the top 100 clones were significantly more dominant than in tumor. TCR diversity was significantly greater in tumor than normal lung tissue.

A word on this clonotype: The antigen remains unidentified. At one boundary the junction diverges from the germline segment, which might be a read error.

The CDR3 totals 16 residues. The germline gives CDR1 SGHAT, CDR2 FQNNGV. No cell sorting was done before RNA was extracted from the tissue. This receptor was taken from a man aged 50-60 years with non-small cell lung cancer. The sequenced sample was lung tumor tissue. The chain employs TRBV11-2 and TRBJ1-6, with D possibly TRBD1 on 5 matching bases. The CDR3 loop reads CAGSFSGLNYNSPLHF. As DNA, the CDR3 is TGTGCCGGCAGCTTCTCGGGACTCAACTACAATTCACCCCTCCACTTT.